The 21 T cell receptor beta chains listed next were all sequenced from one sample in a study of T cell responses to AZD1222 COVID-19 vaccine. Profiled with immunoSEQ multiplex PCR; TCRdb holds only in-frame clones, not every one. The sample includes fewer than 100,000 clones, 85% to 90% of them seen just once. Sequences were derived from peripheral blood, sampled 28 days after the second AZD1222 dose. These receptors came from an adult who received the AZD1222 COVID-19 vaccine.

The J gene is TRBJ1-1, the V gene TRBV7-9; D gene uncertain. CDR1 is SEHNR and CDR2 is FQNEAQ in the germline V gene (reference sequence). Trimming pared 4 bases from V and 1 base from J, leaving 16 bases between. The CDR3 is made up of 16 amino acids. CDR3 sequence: CASSSRAGFGNTEAFF. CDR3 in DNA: TGTGCCAGCAGCTCCCGAGCAGGCTTCGGGAACACTGAAGCTTTCTTT.

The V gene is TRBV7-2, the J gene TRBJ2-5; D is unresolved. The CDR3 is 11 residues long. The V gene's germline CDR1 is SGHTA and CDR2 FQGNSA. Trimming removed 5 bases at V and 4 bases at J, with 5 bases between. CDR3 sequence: CASSPLETQYF. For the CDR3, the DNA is TGTGCCAGCAGCCCCTTAGAGACCCAGTACTTC.

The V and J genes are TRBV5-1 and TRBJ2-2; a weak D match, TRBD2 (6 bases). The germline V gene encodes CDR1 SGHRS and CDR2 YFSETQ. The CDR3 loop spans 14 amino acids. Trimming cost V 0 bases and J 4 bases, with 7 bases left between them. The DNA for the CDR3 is TGCGCCAGCAGCTTGGCCGGGAGCACCGGGGAGCTGTTTTTT. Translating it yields CASSLAGSTGELFF.

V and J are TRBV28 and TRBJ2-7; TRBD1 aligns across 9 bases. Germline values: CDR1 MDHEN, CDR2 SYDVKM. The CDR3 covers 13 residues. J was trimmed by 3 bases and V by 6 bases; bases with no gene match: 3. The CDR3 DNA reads TGTGCCAGCAGCCCGGGACAGGGCTACGAGCAGTACTTC. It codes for CASSPGQGYEQYF. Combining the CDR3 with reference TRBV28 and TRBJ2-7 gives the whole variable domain DVKVTQSSRYLVKRTGEKVFLECVQDMDHENMFWYRQDPGLGLRLIYFSYDVKMKEKGDIPEGYSVSREKKERFSLILESASTNQTSMYLCASSPGQGYEQYFGPGTRLTVT.

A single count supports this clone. The CDR3 DNA is TGTGCCAGCAGCACTAACAATTCACCCCTCCACTTT. Translation: CASSTNNSPLHF. The chain has TRBV7-3 and TRBJ1-6; D not resolved. The CDR3 consists of 12 residues. V gave up 5 bases and J gave up 7 bases, with 6 bases separating them. The germline CDR1 and CDR2 sequences are SGHTA and FQGTGA.

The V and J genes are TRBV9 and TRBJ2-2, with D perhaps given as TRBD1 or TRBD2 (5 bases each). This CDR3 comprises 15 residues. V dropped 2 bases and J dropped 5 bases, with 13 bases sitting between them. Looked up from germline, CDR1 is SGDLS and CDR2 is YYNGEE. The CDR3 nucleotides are TGTGCCAGCAGCGTCCCCGGGACCTCGACCGGGGAGCTGTTTTTT. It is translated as CASSVPGTSTGELFF.

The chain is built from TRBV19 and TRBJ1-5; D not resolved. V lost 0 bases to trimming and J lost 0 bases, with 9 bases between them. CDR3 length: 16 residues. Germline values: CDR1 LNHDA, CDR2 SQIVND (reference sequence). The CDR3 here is CASSIERSYSNQPQHF. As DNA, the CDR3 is TGTGCCAGTAGTATAGAGAGAAGTTATAGCAATCAGCCCCAGCATTTT.

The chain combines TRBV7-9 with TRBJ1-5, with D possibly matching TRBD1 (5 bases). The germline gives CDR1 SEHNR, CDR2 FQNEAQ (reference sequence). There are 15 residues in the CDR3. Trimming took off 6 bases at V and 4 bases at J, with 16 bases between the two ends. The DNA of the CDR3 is TGTGCCAGCAGTCTCGGGACTTTCCCGAATCAGCCCCAGCATTTT. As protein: CASSLGTFPNQPQHF.

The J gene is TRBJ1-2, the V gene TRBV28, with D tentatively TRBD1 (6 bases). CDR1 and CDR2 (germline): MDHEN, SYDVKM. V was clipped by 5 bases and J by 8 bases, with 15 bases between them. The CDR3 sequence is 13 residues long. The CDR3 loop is CASSARDRIGYTF. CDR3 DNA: TGTGCCAGCAGTGCCAGAGACAGGATCGGCTACACCTTC.

CDR3 loop: CASSQDLASTDTQYF. CDR3 bases: TGCGCCAGCAGCCAAGATTTAGCCAGCACAGATACGCAGTATTTT. The rearrangement uses TRBV4-3 and TRBJ2-3; no reliable D call. The germline gives CDR1 LGHNA, CDR2 YSLEER. The CDR3 covers 15 residues. The V end lost 0 bases, the J end lost 0 bases, and 7 bases lay between the germline ends.

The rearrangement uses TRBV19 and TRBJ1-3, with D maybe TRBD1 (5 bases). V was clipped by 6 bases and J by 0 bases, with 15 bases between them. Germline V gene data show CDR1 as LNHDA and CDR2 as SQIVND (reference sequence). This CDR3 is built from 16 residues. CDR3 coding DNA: TGTGCCAGTAGCACCCTCGGGGGAATCTCTGGAAACACCATATATTTT. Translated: CASSTLGGISGNTIYF.

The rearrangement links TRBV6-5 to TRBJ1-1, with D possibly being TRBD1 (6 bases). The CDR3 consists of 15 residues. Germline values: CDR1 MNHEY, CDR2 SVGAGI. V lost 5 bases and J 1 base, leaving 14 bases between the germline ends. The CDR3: CASSKSGTPNTEAFF. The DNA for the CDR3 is TGTGCCAGCAGTAAATCCGGGACACCGAACACTGAAGCTTTCTTT.

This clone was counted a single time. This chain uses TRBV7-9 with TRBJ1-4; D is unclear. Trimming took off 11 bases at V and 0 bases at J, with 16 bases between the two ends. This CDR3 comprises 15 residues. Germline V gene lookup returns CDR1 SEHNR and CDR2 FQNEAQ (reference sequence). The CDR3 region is CAGSPLGSTNEKLFF. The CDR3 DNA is TGTGCCGGATCCCCCTTGGGCTCAACTAATGAAAAACTGTTTTTT.

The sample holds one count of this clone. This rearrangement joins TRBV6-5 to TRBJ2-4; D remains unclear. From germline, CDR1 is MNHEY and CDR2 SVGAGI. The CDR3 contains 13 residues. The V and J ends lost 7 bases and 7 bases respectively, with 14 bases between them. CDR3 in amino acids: CASTVAFTNIQYF. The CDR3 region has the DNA TGTGCCAGCACAGTAGCATTTACGAACATTCAGTACTTC.

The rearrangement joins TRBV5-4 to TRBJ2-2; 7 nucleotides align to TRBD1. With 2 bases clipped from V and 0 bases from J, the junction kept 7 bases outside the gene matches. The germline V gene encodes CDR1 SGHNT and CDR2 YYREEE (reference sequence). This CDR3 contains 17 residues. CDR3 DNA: TGTGCCAGCAGCTTCCCTCTAGGGACAGCGAACACCGGGGAGCTGTTTTTT. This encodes CASSFPLGTANTGELFF.

CDR3 sequence (DNA): TGTGCCAGCAGATTTAGTGAGGGGAGCTATGGCTACACCTTC. It specifies CASRFSEGSYGYTF. The rearrangement joins TRBV6-5 to TRBJ1-2, with D possibly TRBD1 on 5 matching bases. V lost 6 bases and J lost 4, with 15 bases in between. CDR1 MNHEY and CDR2 SVGAGI come from the germline V gene. CDR3 size: 14 residues.

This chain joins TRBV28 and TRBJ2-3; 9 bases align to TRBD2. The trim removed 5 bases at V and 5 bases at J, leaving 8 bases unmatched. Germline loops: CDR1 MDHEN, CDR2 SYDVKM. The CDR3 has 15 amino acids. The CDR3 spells CASSIGGGAGDTQYF. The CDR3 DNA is TGTGCCAGCAGTATTGGCGGGGGGGCCGGAGATACGCAGTATTTT. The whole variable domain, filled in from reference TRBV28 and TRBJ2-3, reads DVKVTQSSRYLVKRTGEKVFLECVQDMDHENMFWYRQDPGLGLRLIYFSYDVKMKEKGDIPEGYSVSREKKERFSLILESASTNQTSMYLCASSIGGGAGDTQYFGPGTRLTVL.

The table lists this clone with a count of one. This chain's CDR3 is CASSQDSGANTGELFF. CDR3 DNA sequence: TGTGCCAGCAGCCAAGATTCGGGGGCGAACACCGGGGAGCTGTTTTTT. This chain uses TRBV14 with TRBJ2-2, with D possibly being TRBD2 (6 bases). Trimming shortened V by 0 bases and J by 0 bases, and 8 bases separated the two germline ends. This CDR3 is built from 16 residues. CDR1 is SGHDN and CDR2 is FVKESK in the germline V gene.

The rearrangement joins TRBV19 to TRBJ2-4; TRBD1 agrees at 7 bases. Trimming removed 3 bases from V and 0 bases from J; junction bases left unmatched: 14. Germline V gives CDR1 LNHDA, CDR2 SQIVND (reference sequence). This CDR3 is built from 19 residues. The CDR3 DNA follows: TGTGCCAGTAGTATGGGGGACGGCCCGACAGGGCTAGCCAAAAACATTCAGTACTTC. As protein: CASSMGDGPTGLAKNIQYF. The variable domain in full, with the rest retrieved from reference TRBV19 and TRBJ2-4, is DGGITQSPKYLFRKEGQNVTLSCEQNLNHDAMYWYRQDPGQGLRLIYYSQIVNDFQKGDIAEGYSVSREKKESFPLTVTSAQKNPTAFYLCASSMGDGPTGLAKNIQYFGAGTRLSVL.

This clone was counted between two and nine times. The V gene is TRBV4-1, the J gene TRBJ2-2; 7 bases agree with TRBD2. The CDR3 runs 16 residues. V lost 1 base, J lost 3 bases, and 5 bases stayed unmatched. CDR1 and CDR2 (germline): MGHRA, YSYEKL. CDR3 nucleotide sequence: TGCGCCAGCAGCCAAGGGGACTACGGGGACACCGGGGAGCTGTTTTTT. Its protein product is CASSQGDYGDTGELFF.

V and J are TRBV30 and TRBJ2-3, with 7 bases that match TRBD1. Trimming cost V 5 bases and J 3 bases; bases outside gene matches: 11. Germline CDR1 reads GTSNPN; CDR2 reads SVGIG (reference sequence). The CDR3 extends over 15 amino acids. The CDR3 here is CAWAPRGFTTDTQYF. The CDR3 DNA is TGTGCCTGGGCGCCCAGGGGGTTCACGACAGATACGCAGTATTTT.